Ten or more counts support the clone carrying this T cell receptor (beta chain). The CDR3 runs to 13 residues. V lost 7 bases to trimming and J lost 3 bases, with 12 bases between them. Unique molecular identifiers were incorporated when the TCRbeta library was constructed. Via MiXCR, TCRdb re-called the PCR reads, giving one row per CDR3 protein. The data hold 150,000 to 250,000 distinct CDR3 sequences, with 14% to 15% observed a single time. This record comes from a study of T-cell reconstitution after alpha-beta-depleted transplantation in children. Sample: PBMCs from the stem cell graft donor, taken from the stem cell graft. The rearrangement links TRBV12-3 or TRBV12-4 to TRBJ1-1; unclear D gene. This receptor was identified in a human donor who donated a stem cell graft to a child with acute lymphoblastic leukemia. The CDR3 DNA follows: TGTGCCAGCACTGTGATTGATGACACTGAAGCTTTCTTT. It encodes CASTVIDDTEAFF.